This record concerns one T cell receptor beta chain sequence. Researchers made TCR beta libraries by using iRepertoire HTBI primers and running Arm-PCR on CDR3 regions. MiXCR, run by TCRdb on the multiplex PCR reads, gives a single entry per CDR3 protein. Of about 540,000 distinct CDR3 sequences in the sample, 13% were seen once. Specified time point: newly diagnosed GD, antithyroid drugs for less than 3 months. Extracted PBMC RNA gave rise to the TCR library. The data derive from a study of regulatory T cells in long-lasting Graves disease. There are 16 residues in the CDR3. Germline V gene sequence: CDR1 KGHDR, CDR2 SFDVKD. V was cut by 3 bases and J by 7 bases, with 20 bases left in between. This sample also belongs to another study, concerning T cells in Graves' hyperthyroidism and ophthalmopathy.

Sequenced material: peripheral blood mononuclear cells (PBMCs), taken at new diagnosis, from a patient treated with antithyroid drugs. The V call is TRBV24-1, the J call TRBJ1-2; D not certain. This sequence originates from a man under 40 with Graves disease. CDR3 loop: CATSDPPHRRLRGYTF. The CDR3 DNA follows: TGTGCCACCAGTGATCCCCCCCATCGCAGGTTGCGTGGCTACACCTTC.